This T cell receptor beta chain emerged from a study of regulatory T cells in long-lasting Graves disease. Study-level information: Graves' patients with a new diagnosis had received antithyroid drugs under 3 months.

The CDR3 is 13 residues long. Germline V gene data show CDR1 as SNHLY and CDR2 as FYNNEI. J gave up 5 bases and V 5 bases, and 6 bases lay outside the gene matches. Regarding time point: newly diagnosed GD, antithyroid drugs for less than 3 months. From RNA extracted from PBMCs, the TCR library was made. This clonotype has ten or more counts. Arm-PCR of CDR3 regions and iRepertoire HTBI primers were used to build TCR beta libraries. Each CDR3 protein gets one entry after TCRdb re-called the multiplex PCR reads with MiXCR. The sample contains over 450,000 distinct CDR3 sequences, around 11% of which appear only once. A further study also used this sample, focusing on T cells in Graves' hyperthyroidism and ophthalmopathy. That study reports: Patients counted as stable if ophthalmopathy did not develop within 18 months. Researchers ran a first-round RT-PCR on the TCR CDR3 using the HTBI primer set.

The sample here was peripheral blood mononuclear cells (PBMCs), taken at new diagnosis, from a patient treated with antithyroid drugs. The clonotype comes from a young woman with Graves disease. This sequence joins TRBV2 and TRBJ2-7; 7 nucleotides agree with TRBD1. The CDR3 DNA reads TGTGCCAGCAGTTTGTACACAGGGGACGAGCAGTACTTC. It is translated as CASSLYTGDEQYF. The full variable domain, rest sourced from reference TRBV2 and TRBJ2-7, is EPEVTQTPSHQVTQMGQEVILRCVPISNHLYFYWYRQILGQKVEFLVSFYNNEISEKSEIFDDQFSVERPDGSNFTLKIRSTKLEDSAMYFCASSLYTGDEQYFGPGTRLTVT.